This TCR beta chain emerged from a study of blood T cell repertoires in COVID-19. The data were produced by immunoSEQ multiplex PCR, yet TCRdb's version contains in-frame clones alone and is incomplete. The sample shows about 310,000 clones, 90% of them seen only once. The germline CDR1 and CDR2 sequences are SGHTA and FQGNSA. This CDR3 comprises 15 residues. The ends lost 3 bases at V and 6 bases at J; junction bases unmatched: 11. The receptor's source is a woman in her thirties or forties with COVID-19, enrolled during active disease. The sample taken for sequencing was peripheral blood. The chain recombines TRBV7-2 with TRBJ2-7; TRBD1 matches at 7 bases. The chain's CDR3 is CASSFLGQTSGEQYF. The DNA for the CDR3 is TGTGCCAGCAGCTTCCTGGGACAGACGTCAGGCGAGCAGTACTTC.